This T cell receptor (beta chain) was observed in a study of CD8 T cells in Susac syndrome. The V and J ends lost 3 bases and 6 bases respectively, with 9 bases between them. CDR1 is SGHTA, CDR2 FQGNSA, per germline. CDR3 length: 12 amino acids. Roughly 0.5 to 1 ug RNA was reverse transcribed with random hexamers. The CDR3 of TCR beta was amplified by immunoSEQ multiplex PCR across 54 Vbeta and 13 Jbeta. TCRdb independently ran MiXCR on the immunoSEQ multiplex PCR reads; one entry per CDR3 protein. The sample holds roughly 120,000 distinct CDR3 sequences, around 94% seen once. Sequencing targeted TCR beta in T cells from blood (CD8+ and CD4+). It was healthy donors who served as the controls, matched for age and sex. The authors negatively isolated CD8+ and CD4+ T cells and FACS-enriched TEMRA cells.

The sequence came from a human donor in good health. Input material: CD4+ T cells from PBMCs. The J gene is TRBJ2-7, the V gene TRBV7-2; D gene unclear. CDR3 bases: TGTGCCAGCAGCTTCGTCATTGCCGAGCAGTACTTC. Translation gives CASSFVIAEQYF.